This TCR beta chain comes out of a study of OX40 agonist ivuxolimab in advanced cancers. TCRdb's table, derived via immunoSEQ multiplex PCR, lists solely in-frame clones and lacks some. The sample lists around 29,000 clones, approximately 86% occurring once. This CDR3 has 15 residues. Germline-derived CDR1 and CDR2 are SGHTS and YDEGEE. Losses at the gene ends were 4 bases for V and 1 base for J; bases not matched to a gene: 2. V usage is TRBV5-8 and J usage is TRBJ1-5; 10 nucleotides match TRBD1. This clonotype was obtained from an adult with an advanced solid tumor such as melanoma, head and neck, liver or kidney cancer. Sequencing used CD4+ or CD8+ T cells sorted from blood, obtained in a trial of the OX40 agonist ivuxolimab. The CDR3 sequence: CASSLGQGSNQPQHF. The CDR3 coding sequence is TGTGCCAGCAGCCTGGGACAGGGGAGCAATCAGCCCCAGCATTTT.